The sequence of this TCR beta chain was determined in a study of neurological immune-mediated disorders. This clonotype has ten or more counts. Each CDR3 protein gets one entry after TCRdb re-called the 5' RACE reads with MiXCR. The top ten hold about 3.2% of the sample, which has some 57,000 distinct CDR3 sequences, around 5.2% seen once. CDR3 size: 16 residues. With 0 bases clipped from V and 6 bases from J, the junction kept 9 bases outside the gene matches. CDR1 MGHRA and CDR2 YSYEKL come from the germline V gene. This sequence was found in a woman aged 45 to 65 with multiple sclerosis. The chain links TRBV4-1 to TRBJ2-3; the match to TRBD2 covers 7 bases. The sequencing sample was made of PBMCs. The CDR3 nucleotides are TGCGCCAGCAGCCAAGAACCCGGGACTAAGTACGATACGCAGTATTTT. Translated: CASSQEPGTKYDTQYF.